This T cell receptor beta chain stems from a study of blood T cell repertoires in COVID-19. In the study overall: PBMCs, B-cell-depleted T cells, or T cells provided the cDNA or gDNA that made up the material.

Clones were read by immunoSEQ multiplex PCR, and TCRdb kept only the in-frame ones, dropping some. The profile covers hundreds of thousands of clones, with approximately 90% appearing a single time and around 1.4% taken by the ten largest. The CDR3 runs to 13 residues. Trimming shortened V by 5 bases and J by 1 base, and 7 bases separated the two germline ends. CDR1 is MDHEN and CDR2 is SYDVKM in the germline V gene. Sequenced input: peripheral blood. This sequence joins TRBV28 and TRBJ2-3; D unclear. The TCR originated in a woman in her 30s with active or convalescent COVID-19. The CDR3 here is CASSTVGTDTQYF. CDR3 in DNA: TGTGCCAGCAGTACGGTTGGCACAGATACGCAGTATTTT.